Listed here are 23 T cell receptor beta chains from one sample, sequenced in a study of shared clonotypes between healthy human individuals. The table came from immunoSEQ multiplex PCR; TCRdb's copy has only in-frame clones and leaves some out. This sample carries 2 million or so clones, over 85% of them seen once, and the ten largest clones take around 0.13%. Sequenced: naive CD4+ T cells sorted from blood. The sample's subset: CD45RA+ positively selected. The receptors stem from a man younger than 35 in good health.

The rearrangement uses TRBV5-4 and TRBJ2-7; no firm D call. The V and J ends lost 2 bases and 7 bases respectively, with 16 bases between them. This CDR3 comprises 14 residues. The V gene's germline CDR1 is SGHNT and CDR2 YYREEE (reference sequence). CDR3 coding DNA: TGTGCCAGCAGCTTAAAAGACCTCGCAGAAGAGCAGTACTTC. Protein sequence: CASSLKDLAEEQYF.

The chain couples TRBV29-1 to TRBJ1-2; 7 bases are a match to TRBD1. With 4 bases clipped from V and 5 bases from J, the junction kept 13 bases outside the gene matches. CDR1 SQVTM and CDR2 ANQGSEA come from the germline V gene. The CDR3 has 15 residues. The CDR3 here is CSVATGWTGGYGYTF. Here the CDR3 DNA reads TGCAGCGTTGCTACCGGCTGGACAGGTGGATATGGCTACACCTTC.

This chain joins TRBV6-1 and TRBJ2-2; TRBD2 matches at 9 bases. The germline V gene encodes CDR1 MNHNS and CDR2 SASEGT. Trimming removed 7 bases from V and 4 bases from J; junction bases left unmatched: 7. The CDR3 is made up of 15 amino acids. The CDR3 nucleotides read TGTGCCAGCATGAGAGCGGGGGGCGCCACCGGGGAGCTGTTTTTT. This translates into CASMRAGGATGELFF.

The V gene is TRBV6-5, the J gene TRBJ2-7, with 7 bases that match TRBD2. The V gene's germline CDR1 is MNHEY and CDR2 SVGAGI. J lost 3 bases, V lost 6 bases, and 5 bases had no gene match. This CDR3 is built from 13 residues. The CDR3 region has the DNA TGTGCCAGCAGAGCCCGGGGGGACTACGAGCAGTACTTC. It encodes CASRARGDYEQYF.

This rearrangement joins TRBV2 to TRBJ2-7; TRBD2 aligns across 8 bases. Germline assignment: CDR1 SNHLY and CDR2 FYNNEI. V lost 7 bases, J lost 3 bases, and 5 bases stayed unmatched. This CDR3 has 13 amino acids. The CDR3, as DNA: TGTGCCAGCACCCGGGGACTAGACTACGAGCAGTACTTC. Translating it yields CASTRGLDYEQYF.

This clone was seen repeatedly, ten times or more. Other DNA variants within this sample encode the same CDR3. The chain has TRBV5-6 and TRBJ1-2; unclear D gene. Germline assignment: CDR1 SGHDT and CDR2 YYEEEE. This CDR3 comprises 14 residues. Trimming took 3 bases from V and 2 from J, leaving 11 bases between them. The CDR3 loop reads CASSSTAGNYGYTF. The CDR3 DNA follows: TGTGCCAGCAGCTCCACAGCAGGAAACTATGGCTACACCTTC.

CDR3 nucleotide sequence: TGTGCCAGCAGCTCCGGACTAGCGCGCGACGAGCAGTACTTC. This gives the protein CASSSGLARDEQYF. This chain links TRBV7-3 with TRBJ2-7; TRBD2 aligns across 9 bases. Germline V gives CDR1 SGHTA, CDR2 FQGTGA. The CDR3 is 14 amino acids. Trimming at V came to 4 bases and at J to 5 bases, leaving 6 bases not matched to a gene.

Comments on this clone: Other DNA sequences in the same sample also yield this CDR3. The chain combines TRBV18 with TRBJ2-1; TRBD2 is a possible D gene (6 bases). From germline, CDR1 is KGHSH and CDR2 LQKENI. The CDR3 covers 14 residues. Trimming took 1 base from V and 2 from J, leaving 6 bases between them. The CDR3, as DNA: TGTGCCAGCTCACCACGGACTACCTACAATGAGCAGTTCTTC. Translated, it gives CASSPRTTYNEQFF. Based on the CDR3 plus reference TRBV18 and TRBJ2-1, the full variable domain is NAGVMQNPRHLVRRRGQEARLRCSPMKGHSHVYWYRQLPEEGLKFMVYLQKENIIDESGMPKERFSAEFPKEGPSILRIQQVVRGDSAAYFCASSPRTTYNEQFFGPGTRLTVL.

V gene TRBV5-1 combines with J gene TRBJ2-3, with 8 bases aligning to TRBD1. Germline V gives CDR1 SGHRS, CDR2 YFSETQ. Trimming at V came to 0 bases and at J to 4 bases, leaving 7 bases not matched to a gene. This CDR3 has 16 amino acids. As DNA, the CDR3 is TGCGCCAGCAGCTTGGCCCCGGGACAGGCAGCAGATACGCAGTATTTT. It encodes CASSLAPGQAADTQYF.

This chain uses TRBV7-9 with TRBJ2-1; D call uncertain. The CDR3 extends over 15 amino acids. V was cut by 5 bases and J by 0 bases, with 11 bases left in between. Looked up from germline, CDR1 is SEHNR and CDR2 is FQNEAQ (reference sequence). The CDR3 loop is CASSRPETSYNEQFF. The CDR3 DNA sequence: TGTGCCAGCAGCCGCCCGGAGACCTCCTACAATGAGCAGTTCTTC.

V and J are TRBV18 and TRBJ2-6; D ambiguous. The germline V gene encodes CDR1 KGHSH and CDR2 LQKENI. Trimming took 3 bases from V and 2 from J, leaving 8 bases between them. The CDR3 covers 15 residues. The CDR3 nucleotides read TGTGCCAGCTCACCGGCCGACACTGGGGCCAACGTCCTGACTTTC. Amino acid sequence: CASSPADTGANVLTF.

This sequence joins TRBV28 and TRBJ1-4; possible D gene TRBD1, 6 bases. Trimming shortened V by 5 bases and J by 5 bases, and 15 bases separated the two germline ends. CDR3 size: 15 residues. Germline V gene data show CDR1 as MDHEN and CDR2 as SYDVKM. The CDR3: CASSRPGGANEKLFF. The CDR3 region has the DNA TGTGCCAGCAGTCGCCCCGGGGGCGCCAATGAAAAACTGTTTTTT.

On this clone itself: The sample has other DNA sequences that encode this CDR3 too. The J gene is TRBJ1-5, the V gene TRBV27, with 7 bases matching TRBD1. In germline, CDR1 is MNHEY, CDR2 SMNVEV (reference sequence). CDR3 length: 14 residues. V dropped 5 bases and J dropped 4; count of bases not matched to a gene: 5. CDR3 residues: CASSLDRVNQPQHF. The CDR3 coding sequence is TGTGCCAGCAGTCTCGACAGGGTGAATCAGCCCCAGCATTTT.

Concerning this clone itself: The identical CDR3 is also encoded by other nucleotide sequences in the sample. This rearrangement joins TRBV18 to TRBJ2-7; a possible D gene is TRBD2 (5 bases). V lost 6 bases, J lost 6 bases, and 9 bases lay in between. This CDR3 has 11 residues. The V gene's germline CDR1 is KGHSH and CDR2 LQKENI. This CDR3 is CASSPAGEQYF. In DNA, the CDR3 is TGTGCCAGCTCCCCCGCGGGCGAGCAGTACTTC.

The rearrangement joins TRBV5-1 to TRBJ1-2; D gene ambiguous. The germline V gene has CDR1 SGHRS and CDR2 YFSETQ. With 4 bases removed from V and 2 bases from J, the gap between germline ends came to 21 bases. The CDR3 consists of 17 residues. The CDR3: CASSPVRQTYENYGYTF. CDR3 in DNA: TGCGCCAGCAGCCCAGTGAGGCAGACCTACGAGAACTATGGCTACACCTTC.

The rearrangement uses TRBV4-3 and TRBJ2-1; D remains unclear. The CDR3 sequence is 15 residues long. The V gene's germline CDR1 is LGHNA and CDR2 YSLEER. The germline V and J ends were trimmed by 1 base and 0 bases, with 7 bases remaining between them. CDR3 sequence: CASSQGLYSYNEQFF. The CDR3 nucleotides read TGCGCCAGCAGCCAAGGGCTTTACTCCTACAATGAGCAGTTCTTC.

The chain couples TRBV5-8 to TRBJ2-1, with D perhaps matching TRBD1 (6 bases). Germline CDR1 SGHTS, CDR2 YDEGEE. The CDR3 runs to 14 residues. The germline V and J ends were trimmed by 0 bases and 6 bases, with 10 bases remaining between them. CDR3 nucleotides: TGTGCCAGCAGCTTGGGACAGGATCGCAATGAGCAGTTCTTC. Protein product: CASSLGQDRNEQFF.

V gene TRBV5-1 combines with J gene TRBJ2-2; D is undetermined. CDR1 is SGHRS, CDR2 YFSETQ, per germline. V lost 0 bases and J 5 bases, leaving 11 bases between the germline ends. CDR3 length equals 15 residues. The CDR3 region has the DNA TGCGCCAGCAGCTTGGAACAGCCCGGGACCGGGGAGCTGTTTTTT. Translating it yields CASSLEQPGTGELFF.

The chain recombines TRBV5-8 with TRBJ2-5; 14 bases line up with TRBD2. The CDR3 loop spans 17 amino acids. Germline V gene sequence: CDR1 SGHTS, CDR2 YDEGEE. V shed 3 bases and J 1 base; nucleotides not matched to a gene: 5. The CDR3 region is CASSWGLAGAVQETQYF. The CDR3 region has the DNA TGTGCCAGCAGCTGGGGACTAGCGGGGGCCGTCCAAGAGACCCAGTACTTC.

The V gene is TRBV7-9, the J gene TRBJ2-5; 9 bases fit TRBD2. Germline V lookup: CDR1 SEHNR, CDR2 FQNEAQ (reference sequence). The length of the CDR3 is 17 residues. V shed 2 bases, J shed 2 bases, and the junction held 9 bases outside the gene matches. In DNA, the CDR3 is TGTGCCAGCAGCTTAAGTTTCGCTAGCGGGAATCAAGAGACCCAGTACTTC. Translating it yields CASSLSFASGNQETQYF.

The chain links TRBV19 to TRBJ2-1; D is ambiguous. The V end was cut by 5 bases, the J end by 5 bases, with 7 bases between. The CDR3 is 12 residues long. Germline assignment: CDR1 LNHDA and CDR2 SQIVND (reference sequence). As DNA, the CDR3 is TGTGCCAGTAGTCGAACTGACAATGAGCAGTTCTTC. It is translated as CASSRTDNEQFF. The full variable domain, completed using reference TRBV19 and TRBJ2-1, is DGGITQSPKYLFRKEGQNVTLSCEQNLNHDAMYWYRQDPGQGLRLIYYSQIVNDFQKGDIAEGYSVSREKKESFPLTVTSAQKNPTAFYLCASSRTDNEQFFGPGTRLTVL.

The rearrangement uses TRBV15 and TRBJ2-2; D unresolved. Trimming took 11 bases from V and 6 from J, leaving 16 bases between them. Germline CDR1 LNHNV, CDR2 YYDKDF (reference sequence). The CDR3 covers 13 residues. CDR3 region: CAPPNFRAGELFF. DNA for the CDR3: TGTGCCCCCCCGAACTTTCGGGCCGGGGAGCTGTTTTTT. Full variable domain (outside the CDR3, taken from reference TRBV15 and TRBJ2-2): DAMVIQNPRYQVTQFGKPVTLSCSQTLNHNVMYWYQQKSSQAPKLLFHYYDKDFNNEADTPDNFQSRRPNTSFCFLDIRSPGLGDTAMYLCAPPNFRAGELFFGEGSRLTVL.

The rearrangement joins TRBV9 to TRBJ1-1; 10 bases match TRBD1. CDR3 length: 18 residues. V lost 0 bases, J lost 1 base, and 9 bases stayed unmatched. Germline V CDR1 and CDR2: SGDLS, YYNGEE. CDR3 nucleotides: TGTGCCAGCAGCGTAGCGGGGGACAGGGGAGTGGGGAACACTGAAGCTTTCTTT. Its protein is CASSVAGDRGVGNTEAFF. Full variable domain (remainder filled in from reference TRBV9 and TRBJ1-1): DSGVTQTPKHLITATGQRVTLRCSPRSGDLSVYWYQQSLDQGLQFLIQYYNGEERAKGNILERFSAQQFPDLHSELNLSSLELGDSALYFCASSVAGDRGVGNTEAFFGQGTRLTVV.